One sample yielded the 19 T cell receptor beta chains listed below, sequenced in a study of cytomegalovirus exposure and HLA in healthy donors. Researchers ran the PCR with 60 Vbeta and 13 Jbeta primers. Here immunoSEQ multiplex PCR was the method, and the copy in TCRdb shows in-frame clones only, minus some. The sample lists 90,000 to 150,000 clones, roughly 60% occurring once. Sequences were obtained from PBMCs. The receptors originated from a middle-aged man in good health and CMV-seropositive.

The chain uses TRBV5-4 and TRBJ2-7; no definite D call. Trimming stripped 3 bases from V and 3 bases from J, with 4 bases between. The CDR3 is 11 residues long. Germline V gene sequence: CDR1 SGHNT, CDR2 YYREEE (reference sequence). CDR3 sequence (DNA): TGTGCCAGCAGCTCCCTCTACGAGCAGTACTTC. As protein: CASSSLYEQYF.

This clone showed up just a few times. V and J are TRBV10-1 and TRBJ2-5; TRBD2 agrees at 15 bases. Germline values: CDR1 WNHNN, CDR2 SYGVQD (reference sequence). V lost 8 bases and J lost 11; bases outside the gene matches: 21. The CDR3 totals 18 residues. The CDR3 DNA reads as TGCGCCAGCGGTGCCTGGACTAGCGGGAGGGCCCCATCGAGTGAGCAGTACTTC. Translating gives CASGAWTSGRAPSSEQYF.

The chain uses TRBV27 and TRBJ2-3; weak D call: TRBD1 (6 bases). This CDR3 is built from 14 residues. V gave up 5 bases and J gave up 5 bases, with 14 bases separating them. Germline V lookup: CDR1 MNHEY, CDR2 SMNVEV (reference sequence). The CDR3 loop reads CASSPGKGVDTQYF. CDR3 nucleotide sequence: TGTGCCAGCAGTCCTGGGAAGGGGGTAGATACGCAGTATTTT.

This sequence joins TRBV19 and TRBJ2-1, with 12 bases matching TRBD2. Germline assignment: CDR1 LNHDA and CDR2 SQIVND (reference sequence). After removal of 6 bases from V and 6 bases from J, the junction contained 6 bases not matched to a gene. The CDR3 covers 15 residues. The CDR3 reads CASSTGLAGTNEQFF. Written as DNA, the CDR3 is TGTGCCAGTAGCACGGGACTAGCGGGTACCAATGAGCAGTTCTTC.

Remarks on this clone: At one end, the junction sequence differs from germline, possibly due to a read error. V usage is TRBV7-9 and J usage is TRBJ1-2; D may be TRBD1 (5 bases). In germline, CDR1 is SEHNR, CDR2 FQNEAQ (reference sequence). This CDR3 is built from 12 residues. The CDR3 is CSSSLGEYGYTF. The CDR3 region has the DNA TGTTCCAGCAGCTTAGGGGAGTATGGCTACACCTTC.

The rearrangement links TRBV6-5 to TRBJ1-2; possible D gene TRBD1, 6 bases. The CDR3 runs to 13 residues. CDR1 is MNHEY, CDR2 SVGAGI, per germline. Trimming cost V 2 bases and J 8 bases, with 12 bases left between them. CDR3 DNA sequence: TGTGCCAGCAGTTACGGGCAAGGGGGAGGCTACACCTTC. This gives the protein CASSYGQGGGYTF.

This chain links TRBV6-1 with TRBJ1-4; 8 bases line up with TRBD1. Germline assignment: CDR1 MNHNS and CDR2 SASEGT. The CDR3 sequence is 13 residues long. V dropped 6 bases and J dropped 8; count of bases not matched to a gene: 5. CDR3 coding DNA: TGTGCCAGCAGCGACAGGGGAAGAGAAAAACTGTTTTTT. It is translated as CASSDRGREKLFF.

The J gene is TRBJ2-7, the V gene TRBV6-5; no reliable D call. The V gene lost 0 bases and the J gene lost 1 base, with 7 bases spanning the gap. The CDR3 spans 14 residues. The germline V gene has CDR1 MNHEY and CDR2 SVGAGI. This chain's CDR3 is CASSYSYGSYEQYF. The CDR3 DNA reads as TGTGCCAGCAGTTACTCGTACGGTTCCTACGAGCAGTACTTC.

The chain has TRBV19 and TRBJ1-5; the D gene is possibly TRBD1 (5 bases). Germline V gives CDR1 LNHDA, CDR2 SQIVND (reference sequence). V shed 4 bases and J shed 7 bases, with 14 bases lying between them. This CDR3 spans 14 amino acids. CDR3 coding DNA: TGTGCCAGTAGTAATATCGGGACTTGGCAGCCCCAGCATTTT. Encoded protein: CASSNIGTWQPQHF.

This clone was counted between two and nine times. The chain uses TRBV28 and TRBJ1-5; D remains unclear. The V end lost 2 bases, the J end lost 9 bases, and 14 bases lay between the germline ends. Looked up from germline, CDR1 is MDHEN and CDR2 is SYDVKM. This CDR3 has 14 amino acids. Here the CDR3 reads CASSLGGVGGPQHF. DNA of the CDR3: TGTGCCAGCAGTTTAGGTGGGGTTGGAGGGCCCCAGCATTTT.

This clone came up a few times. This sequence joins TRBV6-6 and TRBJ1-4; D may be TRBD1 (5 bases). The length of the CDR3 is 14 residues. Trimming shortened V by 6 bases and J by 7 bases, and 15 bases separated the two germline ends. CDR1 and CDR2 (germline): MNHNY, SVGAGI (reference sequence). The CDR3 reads CASSLGVGGEKLFF. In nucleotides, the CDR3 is TGTGCCAGCAGCTTAGGGGTCGGGGGTGAAAAACTGTTTTTT.

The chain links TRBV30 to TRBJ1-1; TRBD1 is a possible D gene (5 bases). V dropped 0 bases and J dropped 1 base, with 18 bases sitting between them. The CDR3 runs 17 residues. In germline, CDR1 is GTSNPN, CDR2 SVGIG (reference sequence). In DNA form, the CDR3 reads TGTGCCTGGAGTGTATGGGTAGGGGTTAAGAAGAACACTGAAGCTTTCTTT. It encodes CAWSVWVGVKKNTEAFF.

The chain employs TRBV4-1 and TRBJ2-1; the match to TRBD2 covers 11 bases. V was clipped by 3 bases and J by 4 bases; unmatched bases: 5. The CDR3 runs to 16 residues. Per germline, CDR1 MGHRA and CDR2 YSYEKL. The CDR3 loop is CASSQETSGRYNEQFF. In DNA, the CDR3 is TGCGCCAGCAGCCAGGAAACTAGCGGGAGATACAATGAGCAGTTCTTC.

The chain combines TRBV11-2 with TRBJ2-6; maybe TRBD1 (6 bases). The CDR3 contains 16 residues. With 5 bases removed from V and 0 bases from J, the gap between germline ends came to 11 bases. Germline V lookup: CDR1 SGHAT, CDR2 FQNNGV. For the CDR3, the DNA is TGTGCCAGCAGCACCTGGGGGCGCTCTGGGGCCAACGTCCTGACTTTC. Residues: CASSTWGRSGANVLTF. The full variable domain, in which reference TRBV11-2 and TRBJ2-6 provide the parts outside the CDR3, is EAGVAQSPRYKIIEKRQSVAFWCNPISGHATLYWYQQILGQGPKLLIQFQNNGVVDDSQLPKDRFSAERLKGVDSTLKIQPAKLEDSAVYLCASSTWGRSGANVLTFGAGSRLTVL.

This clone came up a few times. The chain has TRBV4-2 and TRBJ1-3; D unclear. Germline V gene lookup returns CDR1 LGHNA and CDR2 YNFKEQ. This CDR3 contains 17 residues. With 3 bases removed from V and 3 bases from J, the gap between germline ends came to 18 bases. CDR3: CASSQASAWAFGNTIYF. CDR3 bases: TGTGCCAGCAGCCAGGCCTCCGCTTGGGCATTTGGAAACACCATATATTTT.

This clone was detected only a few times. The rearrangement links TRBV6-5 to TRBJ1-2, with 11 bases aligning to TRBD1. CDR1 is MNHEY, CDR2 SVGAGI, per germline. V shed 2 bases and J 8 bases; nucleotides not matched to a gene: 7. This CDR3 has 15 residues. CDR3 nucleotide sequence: TGTGCCAGCAGTTACGGGGACAGGGGGTTGTCCGGCTACACCTTC. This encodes CASSYGDRGLSGYTF.

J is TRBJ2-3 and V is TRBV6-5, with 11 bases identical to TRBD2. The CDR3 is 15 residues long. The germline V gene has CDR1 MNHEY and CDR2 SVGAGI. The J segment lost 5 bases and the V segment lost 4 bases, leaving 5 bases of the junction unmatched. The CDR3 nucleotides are TGTGCCAGCAGTTTCAACCTAGCGGGGGGAGATACGCAGTATTTT. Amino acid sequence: CASSFNLAGGDTQYF.

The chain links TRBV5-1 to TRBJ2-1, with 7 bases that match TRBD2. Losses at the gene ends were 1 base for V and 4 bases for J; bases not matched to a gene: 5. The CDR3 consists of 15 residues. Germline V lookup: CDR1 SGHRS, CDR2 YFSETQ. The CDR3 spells CASSLTGGVYNEQFF. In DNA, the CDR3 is TGCGCCAGCAGCTTGACGGGGGGAGTTTACAATGAGCAGTTCTTC.

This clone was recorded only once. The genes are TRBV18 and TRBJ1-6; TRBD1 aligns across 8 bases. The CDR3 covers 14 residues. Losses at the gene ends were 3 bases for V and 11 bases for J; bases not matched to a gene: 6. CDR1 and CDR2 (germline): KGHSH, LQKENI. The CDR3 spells CASSPGQGGTPLHF. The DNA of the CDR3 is TGTGCCAGCTCACCCGGACAGGGCGGGACACCCCTCCACTTT.